Listed here are 8 T cell receptor beta chains from one sample, sequenced in a study of shared clonotypes between healthy human individuals. Sequencing used immunoSEQ multiplex PCR; TCRdb keeps in-frame clones, though not all of them. Of fewer than 3 million clones listed, roughly 90% are singletons. The source material was naive CD4+ T cells from PBMCs. The sample's subset: CD45RA+ positively selected. All receptors come from a man younger than 35 in good health. Some clones in this sample may be carry-over from other donors' samples.

This rearrangement joins TRBV7-2 to TRBJ2-1; a possible D gene is TRBD2 (6 bases). The V gene lost 8 bases and the J gene lost 0 bases, with 11 bases spanning the gap. The CDR3 is 14 amino acids. Germline CDR1 SGHTA, CDR2 FQGNSA. CDR3 sequence: CASSAGPSYNEQFF. CDR3 nucleotides: TGTGCCAGCTCAGCGGGCCCCTCCTACAATGAGCAGTTCTTC.

The rearrangement uses TRBV15 and TRBJ1-3, with a weak D call TRBD1 (5 bases). The CDR3 length is 14 residues. Germline V CDR1 and CDR2: LNHNV, YYDKDF (reference sequence). Between the trimmed V and J ends, which lost 3 bases and 2 bases, there was a span of 8 bases. This CDR3 reads CATSRSQAGNTIYF. CDR3 DNA sequence: TGTGCCACCAGCAGGTCACAGGCTGGAAACACCATATATTTT.

The chain links TRBV6-1 to TRBJ1-2, with D unclear. The V gene's germline CDR1 is MNHNS and CDR2 SASEGT. The V end was cut by 8 bases, the J end by 8 bases, with 12 bases between. There are 11 residues in the CDR3. The CDR3 loop reads CASGKEGGYTF. Written as DNA, the CDR3 is TGTGCCAGCGGAAAGGAAGGCGGCTACACCTTC.

Note on this clone: The same CDR3 is also encoded by other DNA sequences in this sample. This CDR3 is CASSLGGLAGDEQYF. DNA for the CDR3: TGCGCCAGCAGCTTGGGAGGACTAGCGGGAGACGAGCAGTACTTC. This chain connects TRBV5-1 to TRBJ2-7; 13 bases are a match to TRBD2. V dropped 0 bases and J dropped 5; count of bases not matched to a gene: 2. Germline-derived CDR1 and CDR2 are SGHRS and YFSETQ. CDR3 length: 15 residues.

Turning to this clone: This specimen includes other DNA sequences encoding the same CDR3. The CDR3 loop reads CASSYQGTGELFF. CDR3 DNA: TGCGCCAGCAGCTATCAGGGTACCGGGGAGCTGTTTTTT. This sequence joins TRBV5-1 and TRBJ2-2; possibly TRBD1 for D (5 bases). Per the germline V gene, CDR1 is SGHRS and CDR2 is YFSETQ. The CDR3 is 13 amino acids. V gave up 3 bases and J gave up 5 bases, with 8 bases separating them.

The chain links TRBV29-1 to TRBJ2-3; 9 bases align to TRBD1. The CDR3 consists of 15 residues. J was trimmed by 4 bases and V by 6 bases; bases with no gene match: 11. Germline V gene data show CDR1 as SQVTM and CDR2 as ANQGSEA. The CDR3 region has the DNA TGCAGCGTGATTCCCCGGACAGGGGCATCAGATACGCAGTATTTT. Translation gives CSVIPRTGASDTQYF.

The genes are TRBV4-2 and TRBJ2-1, with TRBD2 matching over 13 bases. The germline gives CDR1 LGHNA, CDR2 YNFKEQ. The CDR3 is 16 residues long. V lost 2 bases to trimming and J lost 6 bases; unmatched junction nucleotides: 4. As DNA, the CDR3 is TGTGCCAGCAGCCAAACCGGGACTAGCGGGACCAATGAGCAGTTCTTC. Its translation: CASSQTGTSGTNEQFF.

The gene calls are TRBV18 and TRBJ2-5, with 7 bases matching TRBD2. The length of the CDR3 is 15 residues. J gave up 1 base and V 3 bases, and 5 bases lay outside the gene matches. Germline CDR1 and CDR2: KGHSH and LQKENI. The CDR3 coding sequence is TGTGCCAGCTCACCTCCGTCTAGCGGCCAAGAGACCCAGTACTTC. This sequence encodes CASSPPSSGQETQYF. Full variable domain (missing parts from reference TRBV18 and TRBJ2-5): NAGVMQNPRHLVRRRGQEARLRCSPMKGHSHVYWYRQLPEEGLKFMVYLQKENIIDESGMPKERFSAEFPKEGPSILRIQQVVRGDSAAYFCASSPPSSGQETQYFGPGTRLLVL.